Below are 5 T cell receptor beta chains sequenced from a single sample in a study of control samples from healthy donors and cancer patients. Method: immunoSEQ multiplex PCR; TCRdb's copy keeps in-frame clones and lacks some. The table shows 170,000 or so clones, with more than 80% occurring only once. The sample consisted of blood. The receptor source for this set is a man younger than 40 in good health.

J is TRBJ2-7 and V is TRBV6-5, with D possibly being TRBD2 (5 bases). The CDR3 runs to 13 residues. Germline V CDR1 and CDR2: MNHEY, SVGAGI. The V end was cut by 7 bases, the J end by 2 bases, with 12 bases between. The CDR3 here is CASKTGVAYEQYF. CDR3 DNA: TGTGCCAGCAAAACCGGGGTTGCCTACGAGCAGTACTTC.

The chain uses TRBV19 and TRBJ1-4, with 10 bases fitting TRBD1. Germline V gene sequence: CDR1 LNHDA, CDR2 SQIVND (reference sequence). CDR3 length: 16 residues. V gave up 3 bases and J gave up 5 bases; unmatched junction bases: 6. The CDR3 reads CASSISPTGGNEKLFF. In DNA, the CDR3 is TGTGCCAGTAGTATTTCCCCGACAGGGGGCAATGAAAAACTGTTTTTT.

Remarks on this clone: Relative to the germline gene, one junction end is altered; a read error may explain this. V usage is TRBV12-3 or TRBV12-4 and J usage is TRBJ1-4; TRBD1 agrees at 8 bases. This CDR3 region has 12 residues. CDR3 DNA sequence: TGTGCCAGAAGCTCAGGGGGCGCGGGGAAACGTTTT. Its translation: CARSSGGAGKRF.

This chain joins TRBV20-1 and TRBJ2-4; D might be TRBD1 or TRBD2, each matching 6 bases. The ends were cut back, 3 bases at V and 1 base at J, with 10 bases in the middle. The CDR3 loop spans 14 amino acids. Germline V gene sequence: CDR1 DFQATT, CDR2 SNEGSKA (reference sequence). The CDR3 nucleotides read TGCAGTGCTAGTTTGGGGGGCGCCAAAAACATTCAGTACTTC. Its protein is CSASLGGAKNIQYF.

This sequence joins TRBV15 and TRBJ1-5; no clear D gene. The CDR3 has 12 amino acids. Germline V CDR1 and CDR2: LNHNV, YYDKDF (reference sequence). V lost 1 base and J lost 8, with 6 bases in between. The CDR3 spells CATSRVGEPQHF. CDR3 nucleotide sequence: TGTGCCACCAGCAGAGTGGGAGAGCCCCAGCATTTT.